What follows describes a single T cell receptor (beta chain). This CDR3 has 13 residues. The germline V and J ends were trimmed by 0 bases and 6 bases, with 7 bases remaining between them. Germline CDR1 and CDR2: SGHTA and FQGTGA. The authors processed graft tissue to release intraepithelial and lamina propria lymphocytes. The data are from a study of graft-versus-host responses after intestinal transplantation. TCRdb keeps only in-frame clones here, not all; method: immunoSEQ multiplex PCR. The repertoire consists of about 37,000 clones, with about 90% occurring once and the leading ten covering about a sixth.

This TCR came from a human patient who received an intestinal transplant, so some T cells may come from the graft donor. The chain recombines TRBV7-3 with TRBJ2-3; D is undetermined. This specimen was ileum tissue, taken roughly 200 days after intestinal transplant. CDR3 amino acids: CASSLTKGDTQYF. In DNA, the CDR3 is TGTGCCAGCAGCTTAACAAAGGGTGATACGCAGTATTTT.